The clone carrying this T cell receptor (beta chain) showed up many times. Time point indicated: sample taken at primary tumor resection. Sequencing covered unsorted whole RNA taken from tumor, nontumor lung or frozen PBMC. Every TCR cDNA molecule bore its own unique molecular identifier. TCRdb re-derived calls from the 5' RACE reads in MiXCR, one entry per CDR3 protein. Of about 48,000 distinct CDR3 sequences listed, about 5.8% are singletons. The sample is drawn from a study of spatial heterogeneity in lung cancer. About the research overall: Fewer alpha-chain than beta-chain sequences were consistently detected.

This CDR3 has 15 amino acids. V dropped 3 bases and J dropped 0 bases, with 12 bases sitting between them. Germline V gene sequence: CDR1 MGHDK, CDR2 SYGVNS. The sequence derives from a male donor with early-stage non-small cell lung cancer. The genes are TRBV25-1 and TRBJ2-7; TRBD1 is a possible D gene (6 bases). The sample here was PBMCs, taken at surgery. CDR3 sequence (DNA): TGTGCCAGCAGTGATATGGCGGACAGCTCCTACGAGCAGTACTTC. It codes for CASSDMADSSYEQYF.